A single TCR beta chain is shown here with its context. Its antigen remains unidentified. This specimen belongs to a study of CD8+ T cells in alopecia areata. Across the whole study: Twice a day, 5 to 10 mg of oral tofacitinib was administered to treated patients. Tofacitinib treatment spanned 6 to 18 months, with 6 months off drug afterward. Study conclusions and caveats: Greater clonality was observed in lesional scalp samples, especially alopecia totalis/universalis, versus normal scalp.

The sequencing template was cDNA reverse transcribed from extracted RNA. Using immunoSEQ multiplex PCR, the repertoire was profiled, and TCRdb retains in-frame clones only, with some absent. The sample holds over 150,000 clones, about 63% seen once. Alopecia areata patients gave lesional scalp punch biopsies and peripheral blood samples. The receptor's source is a human donor with alopecia areata. The material sequenced was CD4+ T cells sorted from blood, taken at week 0.

The CDR3 loop is CAWGRGGSQAFF. For the CDR3, the DNA is TGTGCCTGGGGTCGTGGGGGCTCTCAAGCTTTCTTT. The rearrangement links TRBV30 to TRBJ1-1, with D perhaps matching TRBD1 (6 bases). Trimming pared 5 bases from V and 9 bases from J, leaving 16 bases between. Germline-derived CDR1 and CDR2 are GTSNPN and SVGIG (reference sequence). The CDR3 covers 12 residues.